This paragraph reports one T cell receptor (beta chain). Its antigen is not identified. The assay was immunoSEQ multiplex PCR, and TCRdb's table has in-frame clones only and misses some. The sample carries 150,000 to 200,000 clones, over 85% recorded once. Trimming cost V 1 base and J 4 bases; bases outside gene matches: 3. Germline-derived CDR1 and CDR2 are SGHNT and YYREEE (reference sequence). The CDR3 is made up of 14 amino acids. This specimen comes from a study of T cell responses to AZD1222 COVID-19 vaccine. Broader study findings: Baseline antibody screening turned up just a handful of seropositive AZD1222 recipients.

This rearrangement joins TRBV5-4 to TRBJ2-3, with TRBD1 identical over 7 bases. Sequenced here: peripheral blood, sampled 28 days after the second dose of the MenACWY control vaccine. The sequence derives from an adult who received the MenACWY meningococcal vaccine as a control. CDR3 sequence reads: CASSLNRGPDTQYF. The CDR3 coding sequence is TGTGCCAGCAGCTTGAACAGGGGCCCAGATACGCAGTATTTT.